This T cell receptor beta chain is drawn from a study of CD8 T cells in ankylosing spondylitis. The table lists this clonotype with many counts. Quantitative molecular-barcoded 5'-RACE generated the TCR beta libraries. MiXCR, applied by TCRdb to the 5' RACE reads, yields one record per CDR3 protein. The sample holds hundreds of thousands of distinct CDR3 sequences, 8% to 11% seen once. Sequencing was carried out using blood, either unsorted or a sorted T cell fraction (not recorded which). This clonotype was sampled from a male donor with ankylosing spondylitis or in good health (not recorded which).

CDR3 sequence (DNA): TGTGCCAGCAGCCAACCAGGGCAGCACAATGAGCAGTTCTTC. The encoded protein is CASSQPGQHNEQFF. The gene calls are TRBV7-3 and TRBJ2-1, with a possible D match to TRBD1 (5 bases). Germline lookup yields CDR1 SGHTA and CDR2 FQGTGA. Trimming shortened V by 5 bases and J by 5 bases, and 13 bases separated the two germline ends. This CDR3 region has 14 residues.